The clone carrying this T cell receptor beta chain was found a few times. The table came from immunoSEQ multiplex PCR; TCRdb's copy has only in-frame clones and leaves some out. Among some 180,000 clones listed, roughly 76% were seen once. During active infection, Seattle patients enrolled and were then monitored through disease. Trimming removed 2 bases from V and 5 bases from J; junction bases left unmatched: 2. The CDR3 is 13 amino acids. The germline gives CDR1 SQVTM, CDR2 ANQGSEA. This record belongs to a study of blood T cell repertoires in COVID-19. The receptor's source is a woman aged 40 to 49 with COVID-19, enrolled during active disease. The genes are TRBV29-1 and TRBJ1-2; 10 bases agree with TRBD1. Sequences were obtained from peripheral blood. CDR3 nucleotide sequence: TGCAGCGTTGAACAGGGACAGGGGTATGGCTACACCTTC. Its protein is CSVEQGQGYGYTF. The variable domain in full, completed from reference TRBV29-1 and TRBJ1-2, reads SAVISQKPSRDICQRGTSLTIQCQVDSQVTMMFWYRQQPGQSLTLIATANQGSEATYESGFVIDKFPISRPNLTFSTLTVSNMSPEDSSIYLCSVEQGQGYGYTFGSGTRLTVV.